A selection of T cell receptor beta chains follows, all from one sample in a study of cytomegalovirus exposure and HLA in healthy donors. Libraries were prepared by immunoSEQ multiplex PCR; TCRdb keeps only in-frame clonotypes and omits some of them. The sample has over 150,000 clones, almost 80% seen once. Source material: PBMCs. These receptors were obtained from a woman in her fifties or sixties in good health and CMV-seronegative. The CDR3 runs from the conserved cysteine through the conserved F or W. Each record gives: D gene, J gene, clone size, CDR3 length, V gene, CDR3 protein, CDR3 DNA. The D gene is left open where the match is weak. Size is stated for part of the rows, as once, few or many counts, or as a class when the clone is expanded.

D: TRBD1
J: TRBJ2-7
size: .
length: 16
V: TRBV4-1
CDR3: CASSQEGDRFSYEQYF
DNA: TGCGCCAGCAGCCAAGAGGGGGACAGGTTTTCCTACGAGCAGTACTTC

D: .
J: TRBJ1-5
size: .
length: 15
V: TRBV19
CDR3: CASSMWHRVNQPQHF
DNA: TGTGCCAGTAGTATGTGGCACAGGGTCAATCAGCCCCAGCATTTT

D: .
J: TRBJ1-1
size: few
length: 14
V: TRBV6-5
CDR3: CASSYSWRGTEAFF
DNA: TGTGCCAGCAGTTACTCGTGGAGGGGCACTGAAGCTTTCTTT

D: TRBD2
J: TRBJ2-7
size: .
length: 17
V: TRBV14
CDR3: CASSQDLPGLAGTEQYF
DNA: TGTGCCAGCAGCCAAGATCTTCCGGGACTAGCGGGGACCGAGCAGTACTTC

D: .
J: TRBJ1-2
size: .
length: 19
V: TRBV5-1
CDR3: CASSLFGLLSGGLDYGYTF
DNA: TGCGCCAGCAGCTTGTTTGGACTCCTTTCGGGGGGCTTGGACTATGGCTACACCTTC

D: .
J: TRBJ1-2
size: .
length: 12
V: TRBV29-1
CDR3: CSVEVGNYGYTF
DNA: TGCAGCGTTGAAGTCGGTAACTATGGCTACACCTTC

D: TRBD1
J: TRBJ1-2
size: .
length: 14
V: TRBV19
CDR3: CASRPTGGYYGYTF
DNA: TGTGCCAGTAGACCGACAGGGGGCTACTATGGCTACACCTTC

D: TRBD1
J: TRBJ1-5
size: .
length: 15
V: TRBV15
CDR3: CATSYRDRGTQPQHF
DNA: TGTGCCACCAGTTACCGGGACAGGGGCACCCAGCCCCAGCATTTT

D: .
J: TRBJ1-6
size: .
length: 15
V: TRBV4-2
CDR3: CASSQGQAEDSPLHF
DNA: TGTGCCAGCAGCCAAGGACAGGCCGAAGATTCACCCCTCCACTTT

D: TRBD2
J: TRBJ2-1
size: few
length: 15
V: TRBV4-3
CDR3: CASSQEPSGYNEQFF
DNA: TGCGCCAGCAGCCAAGAGCCTAGCGGTTACAATGAGCAGTTCTTC

D: TRBD1
J: TRBJ2-4
size: .
length: 15
V: TRBV7-2
CDR3: CASSSDREAKNIQYF
DNA: TGTGCCAGCAGCTCGGACAGGGAGGCCAAAAACATTCAGTACTTC

D: .
J: TRBJ1-4
size: .
length: 15
V: TRBV9
CDR3: CASSVQGTTNEKLFF
DNA: TGTGCCAGCAGCGTTCAGGGTACAACTAATGAAAAACTGTTTTTT

D: TRBD1
J: TRBJ2-7
size: few
length: 15
V: TRBV6-1
CDR3: CASRGRDRLTGEQYF
DNA: TGTGCCAGCAGGGGAAGGGACAGACTGACGGGCGAGCAGTACTTC

D: TRBD1
J: TRBJ1-3
size: .
length: 18
V: TRBV18
CDR3: CASSPTGTASTSGNTIYF
DNA: TGTGCCAGCTCACCTACCGGGACAGCGTCTACCTCTGGAAACACCATATATTTT

D: .
J: TRBJ1-5
size: once
length: 16
V: TRBV5-5
CDR3: CASSSALATPNRAQHF
DNA: TGTGCCAGCAGCTCCGCATTGGCAACCCCGAACCGGGCCCAGCATTTT

D: .
J: TRBJ1-2
size: .
length: 13
V: TRBV6-1
CDR3: CASRGARNYGYTF
DNA: TGTGCCAGCAGGGGGGCACGGAACTATGGCTACACCTTC

D: .
J: TRBJ2-1
size: .
length: 14
V: TRBV28
CDR3: CASSYGGQYNEQFF
DNA: TGTGCCAGCAGTTACGGGGGACAGTACAATGAGCAGTTCTTC

D: TRBD1
J: TRBJ2-5
size: .
length: 14
V: TRBV6-5
CDR3: CASNRGQDFKTQYF
DNA: TGTGCCAGCAATCGGGGACAGGACTTTAAGACCCAGTACTTC

D: .
J: TRBJ2-1
size: .
length: 10
V: TRBV20-1
CDR3: CSAYRVEQFF
DNA: TGCAGTGCCTACAGGGTTGAGCAGTTCTTC

D: TRBD1
J: TRBJ1-1
size: .
length: 15
V: TRBV6-5
CDR3: CASSPGGRANTEAFF
DNA: TGTGCCAGCAGTCCAGGGGGCAGGGCCAACACTGAAGCTTTCTTT

D: .
J: TRBJ2-3
size: .
length: 15
V: TRBV7-2
CDR3: CASSLLGGGRDTQYF
DNA: TGTGCCAGCAGCTTACTTGGAGGGGGCAGGGATACGCAGTATTTT

D: TRBD1
J: TRBJ1-5
size: .
length: 15
V: TRBV28
CDR3: CATQGTGLGDQPQHF
DNA: TGTGCCACCCAGGGGACAGGGTTGGGCGATCAGCCCCAGCATTTT